These 5 T cell receptor beta chains originate from one sample sequenced in a study of cytomegalovirus exposure and HLA in healthy donors. Use of 60 Vbeta and 13 Jbeta primers characterized the PCR. TCRdb keeps only in-frame clones here, not all; method: immunoSEQ multiplex PCR. Altogether more than 90,000 clones are present, around 70% being singletons, with the ten largest covering 2.7%. Sequencing input: PBMCs. The receptors shown here come from a man between 45 and 60 years old in good health and CMV-seronegative.

V and J are TRBV2 and TRBJ1-5; possibly TRBD1 for D (6 bases). CDR3 size: 16 residues. The V gene lost 4 bases and the J gene lost 3 bases, with 16 bases spanning the gap. Germline loops: CDR1 SNHLY, CDR2 FYNNEI. The CDR3 here is CASSVNRERYNQPQHF. CDR3 DNA sequence: TGTGCCAGCAGTGTAAACAGGGAACGTTACAATCAGCCCCAGCATTTT.

The CDR3 bases are TGCAGCGCAAACAGGGGGTCGTACGAGCAGTACTTC. Translated, it gives CSANRGSYEQYF. The rearrangement uses TRBV29-1 and TRBJ2-5; 8 bases line up with TRBD1. The end of the DNA is better explained by TRBJ2-7, so the J call may be wrong. This CDR3 region has 12 residues. Germline V gives CDR1 SQVTM, CDR2 ANQGSEA.

This chain uses TRBV19 with TRBJ2-1; no clear D gene. Per germline, CDR1 LNHDA and CDR2 SQIVND (reference sequence). Deletions cut 3 bases from V and 6 bases from J, with 9 bases between. The CDR3 has 13 amino acids. CDR3 sequence reads: CASSITSSNEQFF. The CDR3, as DNA: TGTGCCAGTAGTATTACCTCCAGCAATGAGCAGTTCTTC.

In its sample, this clone was seen once. This sequence joins TRBV9 and TRBJ2-7, with D tentatively TRBD1 (6 bases). Germline CDR1 reads SGDLS; CDR2 reads YYNGEE. The V gene lost 0 bases and the J gene lost 2 bases, with 12 bases spanning the gap. This CDR3 contains 15 residues. The CDR3 DNA sequence: TGTGCCAGCAGCGTAGCCGGGACAACTGCCTACGAGCAGTACTTC. This sequence encodes CASSVAGTTAYEQYF.

The chain employs TRBV7-9 and TRBJ2-7; 8 bases align to TRBD1. V lost 2 bases, J lost 2 bases, and 2 bases stayed unmatched. This CDR3 spans 14 amino acids. Germline CDR1 reads SEHNR; CDR2 reads FQNEAQ (reference sequence). The CDR3 sequence: CASSLRGQAYEQYF. For the CDR3, the DNA is TGTGCCAGCAGCTTAAGGGGACAGGCCTACGAGCAGTACTTC. The complete variable domain, with remaining parts taken from reference TRBV7-9 and TRBJ2-7, reads DTGVSQNPRHKITKRGQNVTFRCDPISEHNRLYWYRQTLGQGPEFLTYFQNEAQLEKSRLLSDRFSAERPKGSFSTLEIQRTEQGDSAMYLCASSLRGQAYEQYFGPGTRLTVT.